This T cell receptor beta chain was observed in a study of identical twins. TCRdb passed the 5' RACE reads through MiXCR, listing each CDR3 protein once. Among hundreds of thousands of distinct CDR3 sequences, 8.6% were seen once, and the ten largest hold roughly 0.9%. Study-wide findings and caveats: Those out-of-frame alpha sequences shared by twins showed an excess of low generation probability.

This clonotype was detected many times. Its antigen is unknown. V lost 6 bases and J lost 2; bases outside the gene matches: 1. CDR3 size: 14 residues. This same sample was also taken into another study, of yellow fever vaccine responses in identical twins.

The sample was PBMCs. The TCR comes from a woman aged 18 to 35 in good health. This chain joins TRBV12-3 or TRBV12-4 and TRBJ2-1; 10 bases line up with TRBD1. The CDR3: CASRGQGPYNEQFF. The CDR3 bases are TGTGCCAGCAGGGGACAGGGGCCCTACAATGAGCAGTTCTTC.